This entry lists 31 T cell receptor beta chains sequenced from one sample in a study of response to subunit inactivated influenza vaccine. Each CDR3 protein gets one entry after TCRdb re-called the RT-PCR reads with MiXCR. In the table there are 700,000 to 900,000 distinct CDR3 sequences, around 21% of which are singletons. The sample in question was PBMCs from blood, obtained 5 to 6 days after vaccination. These receptors originate from a man aged 45 to 65 who received an inactivated influenza vaccine.

The chain recombines TRBV2 with TRBJ2-3; D may be TRBD1 (6 bases). This CDR3 spans 14 amino acids. Trimming removed 10 bases from V and 0 bases from J, with 14 bases in between. Germline values: CDR1 SNHLY, CDR2 FYNNEI. CDR3 nucleotide sequence: TGTGCCAACTCGGACAGCACTAGCACAGATACGCAGTATTTT. Its protein is CANSDSTSTDTQYF.

The chain carries TRBV11-2 and TRBJ2-7; 11 nucleotides match TRBD2. There are 17 residues in the CDR3. The germline gives CDR1 SGHAT, CDR2 FQNNGV. Trimming at V came to 5 bases and at J to 3 bases, leaving 12 bases not matched to a gene. CDR3 DNA sequence: TGTGCCAGCAGCCGAACGAGCACTAGCGGGGGCATCTACGAGCAGTACTTC. Translating gives CASSRTSTSGGIYEQYF.

The sample holds a few counts of this clonotype. The CDR3 region has the DNA TGTGCCAGCAGCTTCCTGTCGGTGAGAAATGAGCAGTTCTTC. Translating gives CASSFLSVRNEQFF. The V call is TRBV11-2, the J call TRBJ2-1; D call uncertain. Trimming took off 3 bases at V and 7 bases at J, with 13 bases between the two ends. This CDR3 contains 14 residues. Germline assignment: CDR1 SGHAT and CDR2 FQNNGV.

This clonotype was detected only a few times. J is TRBJ2-7 and V is TRBV4-3; either TRBD1 or TRBD2 may supply D (5 bases each). The CDR3 is 14 residues long. Germline-derived CDR1 and CDR2 are LGHNA and YSLEER. V was pared by 0 bases and J by 6 bases, with 12 bases between. CDR3 sequence (DNA): TGCGCCAGCAGCCAAGATAGAGGGGTAGGCGAGCAGTACTTC. Protein product: CASSQDRGVGEQYF.

The chain employs TRBV9 and TRBJ2-1; D is possibly TRBD2 (5 bases). Germline CDR1 is SGDLS and CDR2 is YYNGEE. The CDR3 spans 16 residues. V was clipped by 4 bases and J by 5 bases, with 19 bases between them. The CDR3 reads CASSQRAGRLNNEQFF. In DNA, the CDR3 is TGTGCCAGCAGCCAACGGGCCGGCCGACTAAACAATGAGCAGTTCTTC.

A word on this clonotype: An end of the junction does not agree with germline; a read error may underlie this. The chain carries TRBV11-2 and TRBJ2-7; D is perhaps TRBD2 (6 bases). Germline V gene data show CDR1 as SGHAT and CDR2 as FQNNGV. CDR3 length equals 13 residues. The CDR3: CASSLDQTPGVHF. The CDR3 nucleotides read TGTGCCAGCAGCTTAGACCAGACCCCGGGAGTGCACTTC.

V gene TRBV7-2 combines with J gene TRBJ2-2; no clear D gene. Germline-derived CDR1 and CDR2 are SGHTA and FQGNSA. The germline V and J ends were trimmed by 6 bases and 8 bases, with 16 bases remaining between them. The length of the CDR3 is 14 residues. CDR3 sequence: CASRRTPLVGELFF. The CDR3, as DNA: TGTGCCAGCAGAAGGACCCCTCTCGTGGGGGAGCTGTTTTTT.

This clonotype has a handful of counts. This CDR3 is CASSLAGLSTGELFF. The CDR3 DNA reads TGTGCCAGCAGCTTAGCGGGTCTAAGCACCGGGGAGCTGTTTTTT. V is TRBV7-9 and J is TRBJ2-2; D gene ambiguous. Germline V gene data show CDR1 as SEHNR and CDR2 as FQNEAQ (reference sequence). Trimming took 0 bases from V and 4 from J, leaving 9 bases between them. The CDR3 covers 15 residues.

This clonotype was detected a few times. The chain recombines TRBV28 with TRBJ2-3; D gene uncertain. With 7 bases removed from V and 0 bases from J, the gap between germline ends came to 14 bases. This CDR3 is 15 amino acids long. Germline lookup yields CDR1 MDHEN and CDR2 SYDVKM. The CDR3: CASTAAGISTDTQYF. The CDR3 bases are TGTGCCAGCACCGCGGCTGGGATTAGCACAGATACGCAGTATTTT.

This clonotype has ten or more counts. This sequence joins TRBV7-9 and TRBJ2-5, with D unclear. Germline values: CDR1 SEHNR, CDR2 FQNEAQ (reference sequence). V lost 6 bases and J 5 bases, leaving 19 bases between the germline ends. CDR3 size: 15 residues. CDR3 protein: CASSQGTTVGETQYF. The CDR3, as DNA: TGTGCCAGCAGTCAAGGAACAACGGTCGGCGAGACCCAGTACTTC.

The chain uses TRBV5-5 and TRBJ2-7; 8 nucleotides agree with TRBD1. CDR1 and CDR2 (germline): SGHKS, YYEKEE (reference sequence). This CDR3 is built from 15 residues. J was trimmed by 7 bases and V by 0 bases; bases with no gene match: 9. The CDR3 here is CASSLDGQGFQEQYF. The CDR3 DNA is TGTGCCAGCAGCTTGGATGGACAGGGTTTTCAAGAGCAGTACTTC.

The chain joins TRBV12-3 or TRBV12-4 to TRBJ2-5, with D tentatively TRBD1 (5 bases). The CDR3 loop spans 13 amino acids. Between the trimmed V and J ends, which lost 8 bases and 2 bases, there was a span of 12 bases. The CDR3 sequence is CASWAGRQETQYF. The CDR3 DNA sequence: TGTGCCAGCTGGGCAGGGCGTCAAGAGACCCAGTACTTC.

The J gene is TRBJ1-2, the V gene TRBV25-1; TRBD1 is a possible D gene (6 bases). Per the germline V gene, CDR1 is MGHDK and CDR2 is SYGVNS. Trimming shortened V by 0 bases and J by 7 bases, and 12 bases separated the two germline ends. This CDR3 is 14 amino acids long. In DNA form, the CDR3 reads TGTGCCAGCAGTGAATATAACAGGGTCGCTGGCTACACCTTC. It encodes CASSEYNRVAGYTF.

The rearrangement uses TRBV11-2 and TRBJ2-1; perhaps TRBD2 as D (7 bases). The CDR3 covers 16 residues. Trimming pared 6 bases from V and 5 bases from J, leaving 20 bases between. CDR1 is SGHAT and CDR2 is FQNNGV in the germline V gene. The CDR3 protein is CASSPVGGGDNNEQFF. CDR3 nucleotides: TGTGCCAGCAGTCCCGTCGGAGGGGGGGACAACAATGAGCAGTTCTTC.

The gene calls are TRBV28 and TRBJ2-7; D gene uncertain. Deletions cut 3 bases from V and 2 bases from J, with 8 bases between. This CDR3 comprises 13 residues. Germline CDR1 is MDHEN and CDR2 is SYDVKM. CDR3 in amino acids: CASSFTVTYEQYF. The CDR3 DNA reads TGTGCCAGCAGTTTCACAGTGACCTACGAGCAGTACTTC. The variable domain in full, completed from reference TRBV28 and TRBJ2-7, reads DVKVTQSSRYLVKRTGEKVFLECVQDMDHENMFWYRQDPGLGLRLIYFSYDVKMKEKGDIPEGYSVSREKKERFSLILESASTNQTSMYLCASSFTVTYEQYFGPGTRLTVT.

This clonotype has only a few counts. V and J are TRBV5-1 and TRBJ2-1; 8 bases match TRBD1. Germline CDR1 is SGHRS and CDR2 is YFSETQ. This CDR3 has 16 amino acids. The V segment lost 3 bases and the J segment 1 base; nucleotides outside the gene matches: 6. CDR3: CASSWLTGGSYNEQFF. As DNA, the CDR3 is TGCGCCAGCAGCTGGTTAACAGGGGGATCCTACAATGAGCAGTTCTTC.

This clonotype was picked up a small number of times. The chain's CDR3 is CASSLVTTRPTETQYF. The CDR3 bases are TGTGCCAGCAGCTTAGTGACTACCCGGCCCACGGAGACCCAGTACTTC. V usage is TRBV7-2 and J usage is TRBJ2-5, with D perhaps TRBD2 (5 bases). V lost 1 base and J lost 5, with 17 bases in between. CDR1 SGHTA and CDR2 FQGNSA come from the germline V gene. The CDR3 length is 16 residues.

In this sample, this clonotype turned up a few times. The V and J genes are TRBV6-1 and TRBJ2-1; 15 bases line up with TRBD2. CDR1 MNHNS and CDR2 SASEGT come from the germline V gene. V was pared by 5 bases and J by 4 bases, with 6 bases of the junction left unmatched. The CDR3 has 17 residues. The CDR3 bases are TGTGCCAGCAGTCCCGGGACTAGCGGGGGGCTGTACAATGAGCAGTTCTTC. Translated: CASSPGTSGGLYNEQFF.

The chain couples TRBV5-1 to TRBJ2-5, with 9 bases that match TRBD1. Germline V gene lookup returns CDR1 SGHRS and CDR2 YFSETQ. With 4 bases clipped from V and 5 bases from J, the junction kept 6 bases outside the gene matches. CDR3 length: 14 amino acids. The DNA of the CDR3 is TGCGCCAGCAGCCCTCGGACAGGGGATGAGACCCAGTACTTC. It is translated as CASSPRTGDETQYF.

This clonotype was observed a handful of times. This rearrangement joins TRBV20-1 to TRBJ1-1, with 7 bases identical to TRBD1. Germline CDR1 DFQATT, CDR2 SNEGSKA (reference sequence). The CDR3 contains 13 residues. Trimming cost V 5 bases and J 3 bases; bases outside gene matches: 6. The CDR3 nucleotides are TGCAGTGCTCGACGGGACAGATACACTGAAGCTTTCTTT. Amino acids: CSARRDRYTEAFF.

The table lists this clonotype with a count of one. The DNA of the CDR3 is TGTGCCAGCAGTTACAGGTCAGGGGCGCCCACAGATACGCAGTATTTT. Translated, it gives CASSYRSGAPTDTQYF. V and J are TRBV6-5 and TRBJ2-3, with D possibly being TRBD1 (6 bases). The CDR3 length is 16 residues. CDR1 MNHEY and CDR2 SVGAGI come from the germline V gene. Trimming left V 2 bases short and J 2 bases short, with 14 bases between.

This clonotype was seen a handful of times. The CDR3 nucleotides are TGCAGTGCTAGAGATGGGAAGGGATCTGGAAACACCATATATTTT. This encodes CSARDGKGSGNTIYF. The chain uses TRBV20-1 and TRBJ1-3; D uncertain. The ends were cut back, 0 bases at V and 1 base at J, with 10 bases in the middle. Germline V CDR1 and CDR2: DFQATT, SNEGSKA (reference sequence). The CDR3 has 15 amino acids.

This clonotype came up once. A much larger clone differs from this one at a single base, so this may be a read error. The rearrangement joins TRBV29-1 to TRBJ2-7; 7 bases align to TRBD1. This CDR3 spans 12 amino acids. V lost 0 bases and J lost 4; bases outside the gene matches: 0. The V gene's germline CDR1 is SQVTM and CDR2 ANQGSEA. The CDR3 reads CSVEEDRYEQYF. The CDR3, as DNA: TGCAGCGTTGAAGAGGACAGGTACGAGCAGTACTTC.

V is TRBV4-2 and J is TRBJ2-2, with TRBD2 matching 10 bases. Germline lookup yields CDR1 LGHNA and CDR2 YNFKEQ. V was pared by 0 bases and J by 2 bases, with 6 bases of the junction left unmatched. The CDR3 consists of 18 residues. CDR3 in amino acids: CASSQDLGLAANTGELFF. CDR3 DNA: TGTGCCAGCAGCCAAGATCTTGGACTAGCGGCTAACACCGGGGAGCTGTTTTTT.

The chain employs TRBV15 and TRBJ1-5; perhaps TRBD1 as D (6 bases). Looked up from germline, CDR1 is LNHNV and CDR2 is YYDKDF (reference sequence). This CDR3 comprises 15 residues. With 0 bases removed from V and 7 bases from J, the gap between germline ends came to 13 bases. CDR3 nucleotide sequence: TGTGCCACCAGCAGAGATCGGGGGCGTCAGCAGCCCCAGCATTTT. Translation: CATSRDRGRQQPQHF.

This clonotype was picked up a small number of times. The genes are TRBV7-8 and TRBJ1-5, with TRBD1 as a possible D gene (5 bases). Germline lookup yields CDR1 SGHVS and CDR2 FQNEAQ. This CDR3 comprises 19 residues. Trimming removed 4 bases at V and 0 bases at J, with 22 bases between. In DNA, the CDR3 is TGTGCCAGCAGCTCAAATCCTGACAGTGGGCCATATAGCAATCAGCCCCAGCATTTT. Translation: CASSSNPDSGPYSNQPQHF.

This clonotype was recorded once. The rearrangement links TRBV4-2 to TRBJ2-7; perhaps D is TRBD1 or TRBD2 (5 bases each). Per germline, CDR1 LGHNA and CDR2 YNFKEQ. The V end was cut by 0 bases, the J end by 2 bases, with 14 bases between. The CDR3 is 16 residues long. The CDR3 is CASSQDTSGPTYEQYF. CDR3 nucleotides: TGTGCCAGCAGCCAAGATACGTCGGGACCAACCTACGAGCAGTACTTC.

This clonotype was recorded at least ten times. The J gene is TRBJ1-1, the V gene TRBV7-3; D is undetermined. This CDR3 spans 13 amino acids. Trimming cost V 2 bases and J 0 bases, with 4 bases left between them. Germline values: CDR1 SGHTA, CDR2 FQGTGA. This chain's CDR3 is CASSLSVNTEAFF. Here the CDR3 DNA reads TGTGCCAGCAGCTTATCGGTGAACACTGAAGCTTTCTTT.

This clonotype was detected many times. V gene TRBV7-2 combines with J gene TRBJ2-3; the D gene is possibly TRBD1 (6 bases). The length of the CDR3 is 16 residues. Germline V gene sequence: CDR1 SGHTA, CDR2 FQGNSA. Trimming took 4 bases from V and 0 from J, leaving 14 bases between them. For the CDR3, the DNA is TGTGCCAGCAGCTCCCTTCCGGGACAAAGCACAGATACGCAGTATTTT. As protein: CASSSLPGQSTDTQYF.

This clonotype was seen a few times. The V call is TRBV20-1, the J call TRBJ2-1; 9 bases are a match to TRBD2. The germline V gene encodes CDR1 DFQATT and CDR2 SNEGSKA (reference sequence). This CDR3 contains 13 residues. The junction had 6 bases not matched to a gene; V was cut back by 0 bases and J by 12 bases. The CDR3 DNA reads as TGCAGTGCTAGAGATTCTGCGGGAGGGGCGCAGTTCTTC. Encoded protein: CSARDSAGGAQFF.

This chain uses TRBV10-1 with TRBJ2-7; TRBD2 might be the D (5 bases). CDR1 and CDR2 from the germline V gene are WNHNN and SYGVQD (reference sequence). V was clipped by 2 bases and J by 3 bases, with 8 bases between them. There are 13 residues in the CDR3. For the CDR3, the DNA is TGCGCCAGCAGTGAGGGAGGAGGCTACGAGCAGTACTTC. It specifies CASSEGGGYEQYF.